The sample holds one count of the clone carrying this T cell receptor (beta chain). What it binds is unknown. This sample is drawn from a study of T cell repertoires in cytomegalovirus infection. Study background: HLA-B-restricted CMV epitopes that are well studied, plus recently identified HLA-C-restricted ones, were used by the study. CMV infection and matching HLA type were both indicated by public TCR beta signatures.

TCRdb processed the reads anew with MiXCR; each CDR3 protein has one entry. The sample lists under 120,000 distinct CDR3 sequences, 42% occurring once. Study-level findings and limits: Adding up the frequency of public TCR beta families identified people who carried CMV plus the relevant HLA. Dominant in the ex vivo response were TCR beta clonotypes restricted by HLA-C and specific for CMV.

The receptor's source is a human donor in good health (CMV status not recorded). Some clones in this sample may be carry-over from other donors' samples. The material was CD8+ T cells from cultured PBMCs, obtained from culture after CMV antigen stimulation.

For the CDR3, the DNA is TGTGCCAGCAGTTTAGCACAGGGGAATCAGCCCCAGCATTTT. Residues: CASSLAQGNQPQHF. V usage is TRBV28 and J usage is TRBJ1-5; TRBD1 matches at 7 bases. With 2 bases clipped from V and 4 bases from J, the junction kept 2 bases outside the gene matches. The V gene's germline CDR1 is MDHEN and CDR2 SYDVKM. There are 14 residues in the CDR3.